This TCR beta chain was found in a study of shared clonotypes between healthy human individuals. Background on the study: Participating donors consisted of two women and three men aged 18 to 49.

CD45RO-negative CD8 cells positively selected for CCR7 made up the naive population, which excluded terminally differentiated effector memory CD45RA+ cells. There were no recent acute infections or vaccinations among the donors, who were healthy HIV-negative adults. CDR1 SNHLY and CDR2 FYNNEI come from the germline V gene. This CDR3 has 13 amino acids. J gave up 2 bases and V 7 bases, and 5 bases lay outside the gene matches. Deep-level running was used for the assay. Produced via immunoSEQ multiplex PCR; TCRdb's table is partial and in-frame only. The data show hundreds of thousands of clones, 85% to 95% seen once. With regard to this clone: Its specificity is not known.

Points from the study as a whole: Few donors limited the genetic and exposure-history diversity represented.

This clonotype was sampled from a woman under 40 in good health. What was sequenced was naive CD8+ T cells sorted from blood. The genes are TRBV2 and TRBJ2-7, with 7 bases that match TRBD2. The CDR3 protein is CASNGGSAYEQYF. The CDR3 DNA follows: TGTGCCAGCAACGGCGGGAGTGCCTACGAGCAGTACTTC. Full variable domain (rest looked up from reference TRBV2 and TRBJ2-7): EPEVTQTPSHQVTQMGQEVILRCVPISNHLYFYWYRQILGQKVEFLVSFYNNEISEKSEIFDDQFSVERPDGSNFTLKIRSTKLEDSAMYFCASNGGSAYEQYFGPGTRLTVT.